These 2 T cell receptor beta chains were sequenced from one sample in a study of cytomegalovirus exposure and HLA in healthy donors. PCR amplification relied on 60 Vbeta primers (plus 13 Jbeta primers). The repertoire was sequenced with immunoSEQ multiplex PCR; TCRdb's copy has only in-frame clones and lacks some. The sample contains just over 70,000 clones, about 67% of which appear only once. Sequenced: PBMCs. These receptors all stem from a human donor in good health.

The chain employs TRBV7-8 and TRBJ1-1; 8 bases line up with TRBD1. Per the germline V gene, CDR1 is SGHVS and CDR2 is FQNEAQ. There are 13 residues in the CDR3. V trimming: 8 bases; J trimming: 1 base; junction bases outside the gene matches: 3. CDR3 sequence (DNA): TGTGCCAGCGGCGGACAGGGGAACACTGAAGCTTTCTTT. It specifies CASGGQGNTEAFF. The full variable domain, in which reference TRBV7-8 and TRBJ1-1 provide the parts outside the CDR3, is GAGVSQSPRYKVAKRGQDVALRCDPISGHVSLFWYQQALGQGPEFLTYFQNEAQLDKSGLPSDRFFAERPEGSVSTLKIQRTQQEDSAVYLCASGGQGNTEAFFGQGTRLTVV.

The chain uses TRBV11-3 and TRBJ2-3; TRBD1 matches at 8 bases. CDR1 is SGHNT, CDR2 YENEEA, per germline. V gave up 5 bases and J gave up 4 bases; unmatched junction bases: 5. CDR3 length: 14 residues. CDR3 sequence (DNA): TGTGCCAGCAGCGACCGGACAGGGCCAGATACGCAGTATTTT. The encoded protein is CASSDRTGPDTQYF.